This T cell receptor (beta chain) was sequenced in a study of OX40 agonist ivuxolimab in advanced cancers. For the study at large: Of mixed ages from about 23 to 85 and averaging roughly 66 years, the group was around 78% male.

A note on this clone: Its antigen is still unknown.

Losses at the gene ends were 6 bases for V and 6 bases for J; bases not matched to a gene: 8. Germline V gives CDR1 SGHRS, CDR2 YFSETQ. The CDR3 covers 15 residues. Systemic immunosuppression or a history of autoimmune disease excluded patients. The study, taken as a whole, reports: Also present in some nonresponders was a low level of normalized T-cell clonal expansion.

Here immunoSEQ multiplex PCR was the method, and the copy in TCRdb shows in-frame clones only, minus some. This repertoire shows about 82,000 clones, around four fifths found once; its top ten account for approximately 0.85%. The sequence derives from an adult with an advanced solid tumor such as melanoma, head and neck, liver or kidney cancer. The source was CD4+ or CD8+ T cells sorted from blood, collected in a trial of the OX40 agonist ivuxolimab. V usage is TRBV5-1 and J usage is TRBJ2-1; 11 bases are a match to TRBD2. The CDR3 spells CASTLLAGESNEQFF. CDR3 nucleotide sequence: TGCGCCAGCACCCTACTAGCGGGGGAGAGCAATGAGCAGTTCTTC.